Following are 31 T cell receptor beta chains from one sample sequenced in a study of blood T cell repertoires in COVID-19. Produced via immunoSEQ multiplex PCR; TCRdb's table is partial and in-frame only. Among approximately 190,000 clones, approximately 79% were seen once, and the ten largest hold around 15%. Sequencing input: peripheral blood. The receptors stem from a man aged 25 to 40 with active or convalescent COVID-19.

The chain combines TRBV7-9 with TRBJ2-7; no definite D call. The CDR3 extends over 12 amino acids. The germline V and J ends were trimmed by 5 bases and 6 bases, with 11 bases remaining between them. Per the germline V gene, CDR1 is SEHNR and CDR2 is FQNEAQ (reference sequence). CDR3 nucleotides: TGTGCCAGCAGCCAACGGGTCATCGAGCAGTACTTC. Translation gives CASSQRVIEQYF.

J is TRBJ2-1 and V is TRBV2; 9 bases match TRBD2. The CDR3 consists of 14 residues. V trimming: 7 bases; J trimming: 9 bases; junction bases outside the gene matches: 10. Germline loops: CDR1 SNHLY, CDR2 FYNNEI. The DNA for the CDR3 is TGTGCCAGCATTGGGACTAGCCGGGGGAGTGAGCAGTTCTTC. Protein: CASIGTSRGSEQFF. The full variable domain, its missing parts supplied by reference TRBV2 and TRBJ2-1, is EPEVTQTPSHQVTQMGQEVILRCVPISNHLYFYWYRQILGQKVEFLVSFYNNEISEKSEIFDDQFSVERPDGSNFTLKIRSTKLEDSAMYFCASIGTSRGSEQFFGPGTRLTVL.

This clone has more than one count but fewer than ten. V usage is TRBV5-4 and J usage is TRBJ1-2, with D uncertain. Germline CDR1 SGHNT, CDR2 YYREEE (reference sequence). Trimming cost V 1 base and J 7 bases, with 14 bases left between them. CDR3 length: 14 residues. The CDR3 here is CASSLTGLRGGYTF. CDR3 DNA: TGTGCCAGCAGCTTGACCGGGCTCCGGGGTGGCTACACCTTC.

The chain has TRBV12-3 or TRBV12-4 and TRBJ2-7, with D tentatively TRBD1 (5 bases). The germline V and J ends were trimmed by 3 bases and 2 bases, with 5 bases remaining between them. The CDR3 covers 12 residues. CDR3 sequence reads: CASSLDTYEQYF. CDR3 in DNA: TGTGCCAGCAGTTTGGACACCTACGAGCAGTACTTC.

The rearrangement joins TRBV10-3 to TRBJ1-1; TRBD1 matches at 9 bases. Germline values: CDR1 ENHRY, CDR2 SYGVKD. This CDR3 region has 14 residues. V dropped 8 bases and J dropped 4; count of bases not matched to a gene: 8. CDR3 DNA sequence: TGTGCCATCGGGGGACAGGGCTTGGGCACTGAAGCTTTCTTT. Its translation: CAIGGQGLGTEAFF.

The chain recombines TRBV30 with TRBJ2-5, with 9 bases lining up with TRBD2. Germline CDR1 reads GTSNPN; CDR2 reads SVGIG (reference sequence). Trimming at V came to 0 bases and at J to 5 bases, leaving 10 bases not matched to a gene. This CDR3 has 16 residues. CDR3 loop: CAWSVRGGGARETQYF. The CDR3 bases are TGTGCCTGGAGTGTACGAGGCGGGGGGGCCCGGGAGACCCAGTACTTC.

This clone occurred once. This chain links TRBV4-1 with TRBJ2-3; a possible D gene is TRBD2 (5 bases). The CDR3 is 16 residues long. V lost 0 bases and J lost 6, with 16 bases in between. CDR1 is MGHRA and CDR2 is YSYEKL in the germline V gene. This chain's CDR3 is CASSQEASWEVDTQYF. In nucleotides, the CDR3 is TGCGCCAGCAGCCAAGAGGCTAGCTGGGAAGTGGATACGCAGTATTTT.

CDR3 nucleotide sequence: TGTGCCTGGACTCCTCTAGGACAGGGTCCGAGGGAGCAGTACTTC. It is translated as CAWTPLGQGPREQYF. This chain joins TRBV30 and TRBJ2-7, with TRBD1 matching 8 bases. The CDR3 consists of 15 residues. The V and J ends lost 4 bases and 7 bases, in that order; junction bases with no gene match: 15. Germline CDR1 reads GTSNPN; CDR2 reads SVGIG (reference sequence).

The V and J genes are TRBV10-3 and TRBJ1-2, with 9 bases matching TRBD1. This CDR3 contains 14 residues. Looked up from germline, CDR1 is ENHRY and CDR2 is SYGVKD. The J segment lost 4 bases and the V segment lost 5 bases, leaving 5 bases of the junction unmatched. Written as DNA, the CDR3 is TGTGCCATCAGTCTTGGACAGGGGAGCTATGGCTACACCTTC. Translation: CAISLGQGSYGYTF.

V and J are TRBV2 and TRBJ2-1; 9 bases map to TRBD2. Germline V CDR1 and CDR2: SNHLY, FYNNEI. This CDR3 region has 15 residues. Trimming took 2 bases from V and 5 from J; bases not matched to a gene: 4. CDR3: CASSELAGGHNEQFF. The DNA for the CDR3 is TGTGCCAGCAGTGAACTCGCGGGGGGGCACAATGAGCAGTTCTTC.

The J gene is TRBJ2-1, the V gene TRBV11-3; 10 bases line up with TRBD2. Unmatched junction bases numbered 1, after V lost 3 bases and J lost 8 bases. Germline assignment: CDR1 SGHNT and CDR2 YENEEA. This CDR3 contains 13 residues. CDR3 loop: CASSFSGRDEQFF. DNA for the CDR3: TGTGCCAGCAGCTTCAGCGGGAGGGATGAGCAGTTCTTC.

The chain joins TRBV6-4 to TRBJ2-1; TRBD2 aligns across 7 bases. Per germline, CDR1 MRHNA and CDR2 SNTAGT. The CDR3 runs to 13 residues. With V trimmed by 0 bases and J by 9 bases, 2 bases remained unmatched. The CDR3 sequence is CASSDSGEGEQFF. DNA of the CDR3: TGTGCCAGCAGTGACTCAGGGGAGGGTGAGCAGTTCTTC.

The CDR3 DNA follows: TGTGCCAGCAGCCAAGAGTACTGGGACACGGTATCCGACTCTGGAAACACCATATATTTT. Its protein is CASSQEYWDTVSDSGNTIYF. The genes are TRBV14 and TRBJ1-3; a possible D gene is TRBD1 (6 bases). V was pared by 0 bases and J by 0 bases, with 21 bases between. Germline V gene lookup returns CDR1 SGHDN and CDR2 FVKESK. CDR3 length: 20 residues. Variable domain in full (rest from reference TRBV14 and TRBJ1-3): EAGVTQFPSHSVIEKGQTVTLRCDPISGHDNLYWYRRVMGKEIKFLLHFVKESKQDESGMPNNRFLAERTGGTYSTLKVQPAELEDSGVYFCASSQEYWDTVSDSGNTIYFGEGSWLTVV.

The chain is built from TRBV9 and TRBJ2-3; the match to TRBD2 covers 11 bases. Germline V gives CDR1 SGDLS, CDR2 YYNGEE. This CDR3 comprises 19 residues. After removal of 1 base from V and 1 base from J, the junction contained 11 bases not matched to a gene. The CDR3 DNA reads as TGTGCCAGCAGCGTATTCAAAAAAACGGGACTAGCGGGCACAGATACGCAGTATTTT. It yields the protein CASSVFKKTGLAGTDTQYF. Full variable domain (rest looked up from reference TRBV9 and TRBJ2-3): DSGVTQTPKHLITATGQRVTLRCSPRSGDLSVYWYQQSLDQGLQFLIQYYNGEERAKGNILERFSAQQFPDLHSELNLSSLELGDSALYFCASSVFKKTGLAGTDTQYFGPGTRLTVL.

J is TRBJ2-1 and V is TRBV19, with TRBD2 identical over 14 bases. Trimming cost V 4 bases and J 12 bases; bases outside gene matches: 17. CDR3 size: 18 residues. Germline V CDR1 and CDR2: LNHDA, SQIVND (reference sequence). CDR3 nucleotide sequence: TGTGCCAGTAGTAAATTGACTAGCGGGAGGGCGTGGGAAGGTTTGCAGTTCTTC. Amino acid sequence: CASSKLTSGRAWEGLQFF.

This chain connects TRBV5-1 to TRBJ2-5, with 13 bases aligning to TRBD2. The CDR3 covers 17 residues. V lost 2 bases to trimming and J lost 2 bases; unmatched junction nucleotides: 6. Germline-derived CDR1 and CDR2 are SGHRS and YFSETQ. CDR3 sequence: CASSLNRLAGGQETQYF. The CDR3 DNA reads TGCGCCAGCAGCTTAAACCGACTAGCGGGAGGACAAGAGACCCAGTACTTC.

The chain couples TRBV6-5 to TRBJ1-2; a possible D gene is TRBD1 (5 bases). This CDR3 contains 11 residues. Trimming left V 7 bases short and J 6 bases short, with 9 bases between. Germline V lookup: CDR1 MNHEY, CDR2 SVGAGI. Here the CDR3 reads CASNQGHGYTF. CDR3 DNA sequence: TGTGCCAGCAACCAGGGTCATGGCTACACCTTC.

V is TRBV6-6 and J is TRBJ2-7; TRBD2 matches at 12 bases. V was pared by 5 bases and J by 6 bases, with 8 bases of the junction left unmatched. Germline V gives CDR1 MNHNY, CDR2 SVGAGI (reference sequence). This CDR3 has 15 residues. This chain's CDR3 is CASSQRLAGVGEQYF. The CDR3 coding sequence is TGTGCCAGCAGTCAGAGACTAGCGGGAGTGGGCGAGCAGTACTTC.

This chain joins TRBV5-4 and TRBJ2-1, with 8 positions matching TRBD2. The V gene end was trimmed by 2 bases and the J gene end by 7 bases; junction bases not matched to a gene: 14. This CDR3 region has 17 residues. Germline V gives CDR1 SGHNT, CDR2 YYREEE (reference sequence). The CDR3 region has the DNA TGTGCCAGCAGCTTATCCGGGACTAGGGGGGCCGCGAATGAGCAGTTCTTC. Protein sequence: CASSLSGTRGAANEQFF.

This clone was observed a single time. The chain carries TRBV19 and TRBJ2-3, with 9 bases aligning to TRBD2. With 5 bases clipped from V and 0 bases from J, the junction kept 15 bases outside the gene matches. This CDR3 spans 19 amino acids. CDR1 is LNHDA, CDR2 SQIVND, per germline (reference sequence). In nucleotides, the CDR3 is TGTGCCAGTAGTCCCCGGGGGGCAGCGGGGGGCCTAAGCACAGATACGCAGTATTTT. Translated, it gives CASSPRGAAGGLSTDTQYF.

The J gene is TRBJ1-2, the V gene TRBV28, with 9 bases aligning to TRBD1. The CDR3 spans 17 residues. Unmatched junction bases numbered 13, after V lost 3 bases and J lost 5 bases. Germline loops: CDR1 MDHEN, CDR2 SYDVKM. CDR3 sequence reads: CASSFPSGSGTGYGYTF. In nucleotides, the CDR3 is TGTGCCAGCAGTTTCCCCTCCGGGTCGGGGACAGGGTATGGCTACACCTTC.

This sequence joins TRBV5-1 and TRBJ1-3, with 12 bases lining up with TRBD1. Germline V gene data show CDR1 as SGHRS and CDR2 as YFSETQ. The junction had 5 bases not matched to a gene; V was cut back by 0 bases and J by 1 base. The CDR3 spans 18 residues. The DNA of the CDR3 is TGCGCCAGCAGCTTGGTTGGGGGACAGGGGGCTTCTGGAAACACCATATATTTT. Translating gives CASSLVGGQGASGNTIYF. The entire variable domain, with the rest obtained from reference TRBV5-1 and TRBJ1-3, is as follows: KAGVTQTPRYLIKTRGQQVTLSCSPISGHRSVSWYQQTPGQGLQFLFEYFSETQRNKGNFPGRFSGRQFSNSRSEMNVSTLELGDSALYLCASSLVGGQGASGNTIYFGEGSWLTVV.

The chain links TRBV3-1 (or the pseudogene TRBV3-2) to TRBJ1-4, with TRBD1 as a possible D gene (5 bases). Trimming pared 1 base from V and 8 bases from J, leaving 14 bases between. Germline CDR1 LGHDT, CDR2 YNNKEL (reference sequence). The CDR3 is 15 amino acids. DNA for the CDR3: TGTGCCAGCAGCCAAGTCGGCCAGGGAGGCGAAAAACTGTTTTTT. It codes for CASSQVGQGGEKLFF.

This chain connects TRBV7-9 to TRBJ1-2; 10 positions agree with TRBD1. The germline CDR1 and CDR2 sequences are SEHNR and FQNEAQ (reference sequence). J lost 4 bases, V lost 1 base, and 0 bases had no gene match. This CDR3 is built from 14 residues. The CDR3, as DNA: TGTGCCAGCAGCTTAGGGGACAGGGGCTATGGCTACACCTTC. Amino acid sequence: CASSLGDRGYGYTF.

This chain uses TRBV4-1 with TRBJ1-3, with D possibly matching TRBD1 (5 bases). CDR1 MGHRA and CDR2 YSYEKL come from the germline V gene. The CDR3 length is 17 residues. V gave up 0 bases and J gave up 0 bases, with 12 bases separating them. CDR3 loop: CASSQEGRALSGNTIYF. CDR3 in DNA: TGCGCCAGCAGCCAAGAGGGCAGGGCCCTCTCTGGAAACACCATATATTTT.

This clone was counted a few times. The V gene is TRBV19, the J gene TRBJ2-3; perhaps TRBD1 as D (5 bases). Germline-derived CDR1 and CDR2 are LNHDA and SQIVND (reference sequence). The CDR3 contains 13 residues. Trimming left V 4 bases short and J 2 bases short, with 7 bases between. The CDR3 protein is CASSRQFTDTQYF. The CDR3 DNA is TGTGCCAGTAGTAGACAGTTCACAGATACGCAGTATTTT.

This rearrangement joins TRBV5-6 to TRBJ1-2, with D possibly matching TRBD1 (6 bases). V gave up 4 bases and J gave up 7 bases, with 14 bases separating them. The CDR3 is made up of 13 amino acids. Germline V lookup: CDR1 SGHDT, CDR2 YYEEEE. CDR3 residues: CASSQGHMVGYTF. The CDR3 nucleotides read TGTGCCAGCAGCCAGGGACATATGGTTGGCTACACCTTC.

This clone was seen a handful of times. The V call is TRBV9, the J call TRBJ1-1; 11 bases match TRBD1. Losses at the gene ends were 2 bases for V and 1 base for J; bases not matched to a gene: 10. The CDR3 is 18 residues long. CDR1 is SGDLS and CDR2 is YYNGEE in the germline V gene. DNA of the CDR3: TGTGCCAGCAGCGTGGACCGGGACAGGGGGTTCGGGAACACTGAAGCTTTCTTT. Translated, it gives CASSVDRDRGFGNTEAFF.

This chain connects TRBV14 to TRBJ2-3; 10 bases match TRBD2. This CDR3 comprises 15 residues. CDR1 SGHDN and CDR2 FVKESK come from the germline V gene. J gave up 6 bases and V 5 bases, and 8 bases lay outside the gene matches. The DNA for the CDR3 is TGTGCCAGCAGCAGGAGAGCGGGGGGGCCGGATACGCAGTATTTT. Translation gives CASSRRAGGPDTQYF.

The J gene is TRBJ1-3, the V gene TRBV5-6; TRBD1 is a possible D gene (5 bases). Germline-derived CDR1 and CDR2 are SGHDT and YYEEEE. The CDR3 is made up of 16 amino acids. The V and J ends lost 4 bases and 0 bases respectively, with 14 bases between them. CDR3 sequence (DNA): TGTGCCAGCAGCCCAAGGGGCAGGCGCTCTGGAAACACCATATATTTT. This sequence encodes CASSPRGRRSGNTIYF.

As DNA, the CDR3 is TGTGCCAGCAGCTCCAGGGGGAATCAGCCCCAGCATTTT. It codes for CASSSRGNQPQHF. This rearrangement joins TRBV2 to TRBJ1-5, with 7 bases that match TRBD1. The V gene's germline CDR1 is SNHLY and CDR2 FYNNEI. After removal of 6 bases from V and 4 bases from J, the junction contained 3 bases not matched to a gene. This CDR3 spans 13 amino acids.